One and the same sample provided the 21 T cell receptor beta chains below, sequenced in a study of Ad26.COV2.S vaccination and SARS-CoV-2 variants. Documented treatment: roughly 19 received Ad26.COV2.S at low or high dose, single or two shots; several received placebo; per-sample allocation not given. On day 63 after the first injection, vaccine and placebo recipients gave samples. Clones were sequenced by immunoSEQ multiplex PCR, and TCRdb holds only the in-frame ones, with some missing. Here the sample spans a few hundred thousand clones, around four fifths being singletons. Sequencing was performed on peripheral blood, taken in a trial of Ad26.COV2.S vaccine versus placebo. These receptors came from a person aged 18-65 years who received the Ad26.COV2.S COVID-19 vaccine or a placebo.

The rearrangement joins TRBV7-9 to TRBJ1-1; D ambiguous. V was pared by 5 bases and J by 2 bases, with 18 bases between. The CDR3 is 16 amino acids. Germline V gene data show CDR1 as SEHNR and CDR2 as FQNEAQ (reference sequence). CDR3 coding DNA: TGTGCCAGCAGCCGTTCCGTAGGGCGGGGAAACACTGAAGCTTTCTTT. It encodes CASSRSVGRGNTEAFF.

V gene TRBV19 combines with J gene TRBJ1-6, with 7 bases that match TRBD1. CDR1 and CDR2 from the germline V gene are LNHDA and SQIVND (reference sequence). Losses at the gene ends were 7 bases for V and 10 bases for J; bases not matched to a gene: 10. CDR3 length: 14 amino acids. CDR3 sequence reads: CASKDRERISPLHF. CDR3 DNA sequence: TGTGCCAGTAAAGACAGGGAGAGGATATCACCCCTCCACTTT.

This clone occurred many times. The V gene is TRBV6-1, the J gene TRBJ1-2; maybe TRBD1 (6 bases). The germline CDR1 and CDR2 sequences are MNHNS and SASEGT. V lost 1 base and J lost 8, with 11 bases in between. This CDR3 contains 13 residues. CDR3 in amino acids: CASSEVGALGYTF. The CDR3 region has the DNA TGTGCCAGCAGTGAAGTGGGGGCGTTGGGCTACACCTTC.

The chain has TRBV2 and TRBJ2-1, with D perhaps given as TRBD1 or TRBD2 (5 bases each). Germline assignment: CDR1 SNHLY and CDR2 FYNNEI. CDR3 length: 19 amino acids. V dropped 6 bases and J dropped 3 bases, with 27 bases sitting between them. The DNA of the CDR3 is TGTGCCAGCAGGGGGGATGGTCAGGGAAGATGGAGACGCTACAATGAGCAGTTCTTC. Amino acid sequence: CASRGDGQGRWRRYNEQFF.

The DNA of the CDR3 is TGCGCCAGCAGCTTGACGCCAGAAGAGACCCAGTACTTC. Translating gives CASSLTPEETQYF. V gene TRBV5-1 combines with J gene TRBJ2-5, with D unresolved. V lost 1 base, J lost 3 bases, and 7 bases lay in between. Germline CDR1 reads SGHRS; CDR2 reads YFSETQ. The CDR3 is made up of 13 amino acids.

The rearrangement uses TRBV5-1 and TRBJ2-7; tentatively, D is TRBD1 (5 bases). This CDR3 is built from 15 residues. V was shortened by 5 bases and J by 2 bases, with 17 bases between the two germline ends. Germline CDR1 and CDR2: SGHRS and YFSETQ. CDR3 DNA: TGCGCCAGCAGGCTTGGGGCAGCAAGGGCCTACGAGCAGTACTTC. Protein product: CASRLGAARAYEQYF.

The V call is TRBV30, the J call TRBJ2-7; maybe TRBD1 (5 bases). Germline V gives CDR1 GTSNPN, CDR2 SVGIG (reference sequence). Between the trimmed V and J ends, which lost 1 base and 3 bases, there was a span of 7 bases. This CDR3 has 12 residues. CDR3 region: CAWSGQNYEQYF. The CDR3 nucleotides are TGTGCCTGGAGTGGACAGAACTACGAGCAGTACTTC.

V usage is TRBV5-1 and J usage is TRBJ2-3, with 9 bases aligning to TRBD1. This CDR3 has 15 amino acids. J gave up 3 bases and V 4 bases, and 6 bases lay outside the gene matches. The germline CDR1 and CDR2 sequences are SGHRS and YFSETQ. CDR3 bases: TGCGCCAGCAGCGTACAGGGGGCGCGTACAGATACGCAGTATTTT. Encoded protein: CASSVQGARTDTQYF.

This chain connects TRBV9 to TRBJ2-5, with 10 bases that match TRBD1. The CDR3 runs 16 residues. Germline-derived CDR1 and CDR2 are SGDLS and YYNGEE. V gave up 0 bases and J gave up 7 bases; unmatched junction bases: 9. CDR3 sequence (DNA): TGTGCCAGCAGCGTAGGGGCGACAGGGGGCGCGGGGACCCAGTACTTC. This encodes CASSVGATGGAGTQYF.

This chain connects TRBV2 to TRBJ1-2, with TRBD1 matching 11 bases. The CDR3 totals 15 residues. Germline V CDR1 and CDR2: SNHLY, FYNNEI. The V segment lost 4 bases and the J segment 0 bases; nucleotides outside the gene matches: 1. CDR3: CASSGTGGPNYGYTF. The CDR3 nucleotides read TGTGCCAGCAGTGGGACAGGGGGCCCTAACTATGGCTACACCTTC. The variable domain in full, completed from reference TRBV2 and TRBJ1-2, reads EPEVTQTPSHQVTQMGQEVILRCVPISNHLYFYWYRQILGQKVEFLVSFYNNEISEKSEIFDDQFSVERPDGSNFTLKIRSTKLEDSAMYFCASSGTGGPNYGYTFGSGTRLTVV.

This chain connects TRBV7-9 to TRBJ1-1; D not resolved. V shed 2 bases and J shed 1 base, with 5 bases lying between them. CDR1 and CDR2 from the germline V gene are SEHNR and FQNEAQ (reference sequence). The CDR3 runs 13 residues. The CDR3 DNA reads TGTGCCAGCAGCTTATACACGAACACTGAAGCTTTCTTT. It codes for CASSLYTNTEAFF.

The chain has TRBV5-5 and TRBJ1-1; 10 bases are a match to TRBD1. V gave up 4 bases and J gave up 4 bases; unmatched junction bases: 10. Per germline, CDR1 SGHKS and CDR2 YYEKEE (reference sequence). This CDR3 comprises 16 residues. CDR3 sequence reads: CASSPGQGVGGTEAFF. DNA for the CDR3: TGTGCCAGCAGCCCCGGACAGGGGGTGGGCGGCACTGAAGCTTTCTTT.

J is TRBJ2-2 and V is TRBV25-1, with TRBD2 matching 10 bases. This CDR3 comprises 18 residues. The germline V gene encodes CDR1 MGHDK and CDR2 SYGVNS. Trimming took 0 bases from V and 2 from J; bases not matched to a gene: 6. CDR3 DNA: TGTGCCAGCAGTGAATATTGGGGGACTAGCGATAACACCGGGGAGCTGTTTTTT. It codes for CASSEYWGTSDNTGELFF.

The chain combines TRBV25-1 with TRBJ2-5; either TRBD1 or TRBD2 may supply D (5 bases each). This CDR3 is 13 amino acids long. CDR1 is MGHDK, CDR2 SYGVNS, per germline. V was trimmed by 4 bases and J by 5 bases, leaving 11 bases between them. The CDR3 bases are TGTGCCAGCAGTGCGGGGACGATGGAGACCCAGTACTTC. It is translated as CASSAGTMETQYF.

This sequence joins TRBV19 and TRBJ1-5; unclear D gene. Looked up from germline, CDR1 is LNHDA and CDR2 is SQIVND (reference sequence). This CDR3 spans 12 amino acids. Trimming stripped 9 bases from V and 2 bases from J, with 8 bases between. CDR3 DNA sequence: TGTGCCAGAGAGGGTGGCAATCAGCCCCAGCATTTT. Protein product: CAREGGNQPQHF. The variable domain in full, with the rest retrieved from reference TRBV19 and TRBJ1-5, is DGGITQSPKYLFRKEGQNVTLSCEQNLNHDAMYWYRQDPGQGLRLIYYSQIVNDFQKGDIAEGYSVSREKKESFPLTVTSAQKNPTAFYLCAREGGNQPQHFGDGTRLSIL.

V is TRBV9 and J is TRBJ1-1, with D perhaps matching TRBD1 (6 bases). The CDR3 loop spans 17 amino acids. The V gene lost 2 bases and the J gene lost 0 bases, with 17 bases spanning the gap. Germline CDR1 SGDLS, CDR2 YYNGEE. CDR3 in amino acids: CASSVGSRGAMNTEAFF. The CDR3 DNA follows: TGTGCCAGCAGCGTCGGCAGTCGGGGGGCTATGAACACTGAAGCTTTCTTT.

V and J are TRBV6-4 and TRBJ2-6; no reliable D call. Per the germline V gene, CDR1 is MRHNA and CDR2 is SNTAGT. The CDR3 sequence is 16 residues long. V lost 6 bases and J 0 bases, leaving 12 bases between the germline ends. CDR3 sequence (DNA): TGTGCCAGCAGCCGGACCTGGAGCTCTGGGGCCAACGTCCTGACTTTC. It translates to CASSRTWSSGANVLTF.

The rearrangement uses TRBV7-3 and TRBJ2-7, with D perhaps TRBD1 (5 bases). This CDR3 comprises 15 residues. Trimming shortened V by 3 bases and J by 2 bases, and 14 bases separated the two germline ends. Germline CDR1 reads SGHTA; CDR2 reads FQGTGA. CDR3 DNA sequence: TGTGCCAGCAGCTTGGGGCAGGGCCTCCCCTACGAGCAGTACTTC. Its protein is CASSLGQGLPYEQYF. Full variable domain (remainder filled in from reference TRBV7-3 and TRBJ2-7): GAGVSQTPSNKVTEKGKYVELRCDPISGHTALYWYRQSLGQGPEFLIYFQGTGAADDSGLPNDRFFAVRPEGSVSTLKIQRTERGDSAVYLCASSLGQGLPYEQYFGPGTRLTVT.

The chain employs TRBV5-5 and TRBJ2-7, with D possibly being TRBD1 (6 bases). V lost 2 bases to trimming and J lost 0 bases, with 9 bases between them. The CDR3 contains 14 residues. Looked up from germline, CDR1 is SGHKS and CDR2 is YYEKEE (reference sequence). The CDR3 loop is CASSFIGGSYEQYF. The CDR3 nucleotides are TGTGCCAGCAGCTTCATAGGGGGCTCCTACGAGCAGTACTTC.

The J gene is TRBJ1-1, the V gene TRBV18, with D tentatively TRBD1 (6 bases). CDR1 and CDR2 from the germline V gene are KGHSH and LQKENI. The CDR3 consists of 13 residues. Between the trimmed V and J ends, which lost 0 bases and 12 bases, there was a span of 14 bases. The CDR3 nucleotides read TGTGCCAGCTCACCACCGTTCAGGGGAATACCTTTCTTT. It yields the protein CASSPPFRGIPFF.

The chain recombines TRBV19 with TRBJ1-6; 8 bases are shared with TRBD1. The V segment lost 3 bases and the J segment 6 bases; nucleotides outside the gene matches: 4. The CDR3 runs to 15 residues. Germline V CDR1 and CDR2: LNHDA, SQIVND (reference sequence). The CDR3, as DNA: TGTGCCAGTAGTATCGGAACAGGGGGTAATTCACCCCTCCACTTT. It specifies CASSIGTGGNSPLHF.